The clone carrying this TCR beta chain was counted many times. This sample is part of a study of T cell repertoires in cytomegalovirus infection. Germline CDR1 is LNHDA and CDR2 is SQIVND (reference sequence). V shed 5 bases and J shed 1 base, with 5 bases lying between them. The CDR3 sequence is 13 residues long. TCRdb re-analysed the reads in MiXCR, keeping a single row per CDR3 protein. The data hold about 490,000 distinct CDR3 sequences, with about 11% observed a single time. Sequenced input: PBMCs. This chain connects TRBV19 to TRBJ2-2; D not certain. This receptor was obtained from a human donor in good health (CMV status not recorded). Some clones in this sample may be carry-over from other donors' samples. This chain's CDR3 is CASSGRNTGELFF. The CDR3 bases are TGTGCCAGTAGTGGGCGGAACACCGGGGAGCTGTTTTTT. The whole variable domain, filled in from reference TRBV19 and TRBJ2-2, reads DGGITQSPKYLFRKEGQNVTLSCEQNLNHDAMYWYRQDPGQGLRLIYYSQIVNDFQKGDIAEGYSVSREKKESFPLTVTSAQKNPTAFYLCASSGRNTGELFFGEGSRLTVL.